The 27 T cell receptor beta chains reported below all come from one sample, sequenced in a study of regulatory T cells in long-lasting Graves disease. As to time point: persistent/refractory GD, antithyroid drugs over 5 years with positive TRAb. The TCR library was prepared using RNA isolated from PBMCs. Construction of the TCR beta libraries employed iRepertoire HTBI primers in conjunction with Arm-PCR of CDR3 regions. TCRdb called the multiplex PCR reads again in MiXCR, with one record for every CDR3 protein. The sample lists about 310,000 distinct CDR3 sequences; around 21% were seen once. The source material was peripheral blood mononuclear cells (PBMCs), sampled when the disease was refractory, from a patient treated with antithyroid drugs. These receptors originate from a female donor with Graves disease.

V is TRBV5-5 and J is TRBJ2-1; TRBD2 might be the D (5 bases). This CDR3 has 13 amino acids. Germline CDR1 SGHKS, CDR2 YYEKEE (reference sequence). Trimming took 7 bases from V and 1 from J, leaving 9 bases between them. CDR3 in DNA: TGTGCCAGCGAGGGTGGGTCCTACAATGAGCAGTTCTTC. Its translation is CASEGGSYNEQFF.

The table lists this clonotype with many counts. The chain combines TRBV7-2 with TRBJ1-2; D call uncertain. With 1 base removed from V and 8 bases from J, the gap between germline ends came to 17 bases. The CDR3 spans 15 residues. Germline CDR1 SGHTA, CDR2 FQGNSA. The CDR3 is CASSLGAGVKKGYTF. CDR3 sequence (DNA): TGTGCCAGCAGCTTAGGGGCGGGTGTCAAAAAGGGCTACACCTTC.

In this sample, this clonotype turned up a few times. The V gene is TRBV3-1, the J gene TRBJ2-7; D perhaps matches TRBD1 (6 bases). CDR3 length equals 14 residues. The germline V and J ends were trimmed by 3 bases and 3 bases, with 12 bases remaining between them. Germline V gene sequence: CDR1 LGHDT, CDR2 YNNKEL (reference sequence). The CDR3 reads CASSQSQGRYEQYF. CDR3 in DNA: TGTGCCAGCAGCCAGTCACAGGGACGCTACGAGCAGTACTTC.

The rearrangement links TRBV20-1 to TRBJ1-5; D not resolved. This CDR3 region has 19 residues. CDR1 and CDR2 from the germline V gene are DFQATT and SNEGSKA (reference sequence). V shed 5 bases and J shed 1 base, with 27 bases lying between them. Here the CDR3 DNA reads TGCAGTGCTTTCCTCTGGCCGGGCCACAAAAAGGACAGCAATCAGCCCCAGCATTTT. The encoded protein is CSAFLWPGHKKDSNQPQHF.

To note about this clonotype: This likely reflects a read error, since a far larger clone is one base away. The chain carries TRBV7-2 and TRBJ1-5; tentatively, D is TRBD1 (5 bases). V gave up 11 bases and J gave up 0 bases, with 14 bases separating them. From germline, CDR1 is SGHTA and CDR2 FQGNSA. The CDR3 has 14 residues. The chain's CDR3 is CALWKGYSNQPQHF. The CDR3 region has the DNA TGTGCCCTCTGGAAGGGGTATAGCAATCAGCCCCAGCATTTT.

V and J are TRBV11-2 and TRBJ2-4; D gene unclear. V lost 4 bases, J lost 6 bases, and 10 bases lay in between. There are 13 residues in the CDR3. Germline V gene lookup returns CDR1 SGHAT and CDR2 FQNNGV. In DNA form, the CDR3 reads TGTGCCAGCAGCTCCCGGTGGGGAAACATTCAGTACTTC. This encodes CASSSRWGNIQYF.

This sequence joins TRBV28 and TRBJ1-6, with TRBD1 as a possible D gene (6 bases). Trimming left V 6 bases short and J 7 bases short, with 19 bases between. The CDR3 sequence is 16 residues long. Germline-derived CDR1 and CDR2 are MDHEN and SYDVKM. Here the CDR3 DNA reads TGTGCCAGCAGAAAGACCGGGACACTCGGGAATTCACCCCTCCACTTT. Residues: CASRKTGTLGNSPLHF.

The CDR3 protein is CSVGITGLSSYNEQFF. CDR3 nucleotide sequence: TGCAGCGTTGGAATTACAGGACTGAGCTCCTACAATGAGCAGTTCTTC. J is TRBJ2-1 and V is TRBV29-1; the D gene could be TRBD1 or TRBD2 (5 bases each). Germline lookup yields CDR1 SQVTM and CDR2 ANQGSEA. The V gene lost 4 bases and the J gene lost 0 bases, with 16 bases spanning the gap. This CDR3 comprises 16 residues.

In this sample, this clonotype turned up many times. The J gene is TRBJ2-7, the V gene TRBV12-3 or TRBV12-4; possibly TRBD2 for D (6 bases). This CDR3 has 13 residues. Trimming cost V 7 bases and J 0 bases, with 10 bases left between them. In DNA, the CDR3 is TGTGCCAGCAAGCGGGCGAGCTCCTACGAGCAGTACTTC. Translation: CASKRASSYEQYF.

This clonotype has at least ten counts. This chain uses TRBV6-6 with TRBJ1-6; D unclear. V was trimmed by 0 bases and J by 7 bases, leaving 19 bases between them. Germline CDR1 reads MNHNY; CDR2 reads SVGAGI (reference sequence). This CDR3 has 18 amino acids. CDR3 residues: CASSYSFEYLELNSPLHF. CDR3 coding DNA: TGTGCCAGCAGTTACTCGTTTGAATACCTGGAATTAAATTCACCCCTCCACTTT.

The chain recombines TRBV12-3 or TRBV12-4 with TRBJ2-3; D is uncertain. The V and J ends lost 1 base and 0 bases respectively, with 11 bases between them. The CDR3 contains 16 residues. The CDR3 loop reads CASSLVPRTSTDTQYF. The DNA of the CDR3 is TGTGCCAGCAGTTTAGTCCCGAGAACTAGCACAGATACGCAGTATTTT.

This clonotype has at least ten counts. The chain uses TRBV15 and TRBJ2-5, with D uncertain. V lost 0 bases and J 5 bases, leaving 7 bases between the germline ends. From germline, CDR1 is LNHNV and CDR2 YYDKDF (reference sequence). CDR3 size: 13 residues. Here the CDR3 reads CATSRDVGETQYF. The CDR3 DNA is TGTGCCACCAGCAGAGATGTTGGTGAGACCCAGTACTTC.

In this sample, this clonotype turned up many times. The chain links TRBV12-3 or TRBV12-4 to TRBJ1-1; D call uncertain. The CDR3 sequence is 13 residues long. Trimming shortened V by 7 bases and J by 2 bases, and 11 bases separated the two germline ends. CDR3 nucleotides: TGTGCCAGCACTGAACGAGATAACACTGAAGCTTTCTTT. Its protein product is CASTERDNTEAFF.

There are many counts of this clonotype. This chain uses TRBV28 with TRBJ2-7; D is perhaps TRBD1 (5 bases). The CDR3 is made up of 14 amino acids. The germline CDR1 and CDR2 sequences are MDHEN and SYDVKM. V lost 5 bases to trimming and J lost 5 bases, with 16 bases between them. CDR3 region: CASSPPDIRNEQYF. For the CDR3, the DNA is TGTGCCAGCAGTCCCCCGGACATTAGAAACGAGCAGTACTTC.

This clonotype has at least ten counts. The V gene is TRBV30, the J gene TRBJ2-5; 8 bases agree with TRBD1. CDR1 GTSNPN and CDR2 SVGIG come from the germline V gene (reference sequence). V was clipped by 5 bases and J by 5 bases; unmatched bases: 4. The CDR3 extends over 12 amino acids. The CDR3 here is CAWGGQAETQYF. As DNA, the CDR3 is TGTGCCTGGGGGGGACAGGCCGAGACCCAGTACTTC. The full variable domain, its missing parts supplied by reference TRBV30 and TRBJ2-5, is SQTIHQWPATLVQPVGSPLSLECTVEGTSNPNLYWYRQAAGRGLQLLFYSVGIGQISSEVPQNLSASRPQDRQFILSSKKLLLSDSGFYLCAWGGQAETQYFGPGTRLLVL.

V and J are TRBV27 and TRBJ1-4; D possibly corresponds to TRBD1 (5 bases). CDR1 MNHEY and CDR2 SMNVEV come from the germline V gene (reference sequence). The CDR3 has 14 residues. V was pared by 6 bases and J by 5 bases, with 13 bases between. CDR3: CASSYSRGNEKLFF. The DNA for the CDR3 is TGTGCCAGCAGCTACTCACGGGGGAATGAAAAACTGTTTTTT.

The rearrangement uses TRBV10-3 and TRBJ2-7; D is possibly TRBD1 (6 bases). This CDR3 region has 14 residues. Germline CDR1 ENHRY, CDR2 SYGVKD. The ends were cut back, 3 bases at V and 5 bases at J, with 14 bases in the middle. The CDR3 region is CAISEDTGTHEQYF. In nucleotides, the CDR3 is TGTGCCATCAGTGAAGATACAGGGACCCACGAGCAGTACTTC.

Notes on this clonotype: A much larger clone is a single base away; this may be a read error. CDR3 DNA sequence: TGTGCCAGCGGCCCACGGAGGCTGTCTAATGAAAAACTGTTTTTT. This sequence encodes CASGPRRLSNEKLFF. The J gene is TRBJ1-4, the V gene TRBV7-2; D call uncertain. The CDR3 consists of 15 residues. V was pared by 8 bases and J by 3 bases, with 16 bases between. CDR1 SGHTA and CDR2 FQGNSA come from the germline V gene. Supplemented by reference TRBV7-2 and TRBJ1-4, the full variable domain reads GAGVSQSPSNKVTEKGKDVELRCDPISGHTALYWYRQSLGQGLEFLIYFQGNSAPDKSGLPSDRFSAERTGGSVSTLTIQRTQQEDSAVYLCASGPRRLSNEKLFFGSGTQLSVL.

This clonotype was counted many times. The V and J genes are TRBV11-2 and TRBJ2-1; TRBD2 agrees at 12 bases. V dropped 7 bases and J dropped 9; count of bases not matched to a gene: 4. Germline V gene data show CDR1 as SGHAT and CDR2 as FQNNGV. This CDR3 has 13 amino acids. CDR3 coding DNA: TGTGCCAGCACTCTAGCGGGAGGGGGTGAGCAGTTCTTC. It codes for CASTLAGGGEQFF.

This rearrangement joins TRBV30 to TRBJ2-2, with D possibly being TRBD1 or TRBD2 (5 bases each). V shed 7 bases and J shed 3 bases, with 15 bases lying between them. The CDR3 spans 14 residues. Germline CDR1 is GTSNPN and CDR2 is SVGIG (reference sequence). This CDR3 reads CASRGGMDTGELFF. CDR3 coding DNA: TGTGCCTCACGTGGGGGTATGGACACCGGGGAGCTGTTTTTT.

The CDR3: CASSAEGGFGGYTF. The CDR3 DNA sequence: TGTGCCAGCAGCGCCGAGGGGGGTTTTGGTGGCTACACCTTC. The gene calls are TRBV9 and TRBJ1-2, with D possibly TRBD1 on 6 matching bases. The germline gives CDR1 SGDLS, CDR2 YYNGEE. This CDR3 has 14 amino acids. Trimming took off 3 bases at V and 7 bases at J, with 16 bases between the two ends. Full variable domain (remainder filled in from reference TRBV9 and TRBJ1-2): DSGVTQTPKHLITATGQRVTLRCSPRSGDLSVYWYQQSLDQGLQFLIQYYNGEERAKGNILERFSAQQFPDLHSELNLSSLELGDSALYFCASSAEGGFGGYTFGSGTRLTVV.

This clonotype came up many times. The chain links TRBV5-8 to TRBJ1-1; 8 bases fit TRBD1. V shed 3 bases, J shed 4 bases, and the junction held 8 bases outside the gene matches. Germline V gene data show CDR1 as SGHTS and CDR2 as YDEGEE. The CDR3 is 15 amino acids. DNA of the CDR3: TGTGCCAGCAGCTCCGGACAGGGTTTGGGCACTGAAGCTTTCTTT. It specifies CASSSGQGLGTEAFF.

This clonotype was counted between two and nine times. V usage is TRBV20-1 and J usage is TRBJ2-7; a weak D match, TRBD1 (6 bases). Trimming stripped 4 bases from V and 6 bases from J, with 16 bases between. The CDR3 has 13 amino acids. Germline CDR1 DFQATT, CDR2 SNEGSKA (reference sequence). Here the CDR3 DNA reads TGCAGTGCTAAAAGCGAAGGGGGAATCGAGCAGTACTTC. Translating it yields CSAKSEGGIEQYF.

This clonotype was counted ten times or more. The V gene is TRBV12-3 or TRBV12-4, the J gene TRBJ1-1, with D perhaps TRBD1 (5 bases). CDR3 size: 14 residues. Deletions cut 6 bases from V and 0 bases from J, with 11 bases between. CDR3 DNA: TGTGCCAGCAGCCTGACAGTTATGAACACTGAAGCTTTCTTT. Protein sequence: CASSLTVMNTEAFF.

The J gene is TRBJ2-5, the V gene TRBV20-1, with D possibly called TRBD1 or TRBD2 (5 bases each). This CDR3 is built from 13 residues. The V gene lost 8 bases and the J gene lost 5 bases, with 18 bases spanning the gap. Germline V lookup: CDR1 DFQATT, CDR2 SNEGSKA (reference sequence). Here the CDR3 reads CSSLGERWETQYF. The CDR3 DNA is TGCAGTTCCCTAGGGGAGCGCTGGGAGACCCAGTACTTC.

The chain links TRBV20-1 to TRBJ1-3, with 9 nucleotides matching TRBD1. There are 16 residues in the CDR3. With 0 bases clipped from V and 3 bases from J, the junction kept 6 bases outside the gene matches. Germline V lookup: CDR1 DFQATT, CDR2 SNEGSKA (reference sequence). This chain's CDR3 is CSARDLGTGHGNTIYF. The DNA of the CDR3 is TGCAGTGCTAGAGATCTGGGGACAGGGCATGGAAACACCATATATTTT.

CDR3 DNA sequence: TGCAGCGTGGGTGGCTCTGGAAACACCATATATTTT. Amino acid sequence: CSVGGSGNTIYF. This rearrangement joins TRBV29-1 to TRBJ1-3; no clear D. Germline V gene data show CDR1 as SQVTM and CDR2 as ANQGSEA. The CDR3 consists of 12 residues. Trimming shortened V by 6 bases and J by 0 bases, and 6 bases separated the two germline ends.